This TCR beta chain was observed in a study of T-cell memory formation after mild COVID-19. With 1 base removed from V and 0 bases from J, the gap between germline ends came to 10 bases. The CDR3 consists of 15 residues. Germline lookup yields CDR1 SGHRS and CDR2 YFSETQ. Each CDR3 protein is one row after TCRdb ran MiXCR on the 5' RACE reads. The data contain roughly 280,000 distinct CDR3 sequences, about 16% of them singletons. In its sample, this clonotype was seen a few times. The sequence was obtained from a man aged 18 to 30 who had mild COVID-19 (a few samples of this study predate the infection). Cell type and time point are not known. The specimen was PBMCs or a T cell subset sorted from them (not recorded which). J is TRBJ1-1 and V is TRBV5-1; D possibly corresponds to TRBD1 (5 bases). The CDR3 is CASSLFGQMNTEAFF. The CDR3 DNA follows: TGCGCCAGCAGCTTGTTTGGACAAATGAACACTGAAGCTTTCTTT.